This entry concerns a single TCR beta chain. The antigen is undetermined. The CDR3 has 15 residues. The germline V gene has CDR1 SGDLS and CDR2 YYNGEE. The J segment lost 2 bases and the V segment lost 3 bases, leaving 2 bases of the junction unmatched. The sample is drawn from a study of shared clonotypes between healthy human individuals. Study-wide findings and caveats: Naive subsets generally exceeded memory subsets in estimated richness.

TCRdb's table, derived via immunoSEQ multiplex PCR, lists solely in-frame clones and lacks some. The sample has 2 million to 2.5 million clones; around 95% are singletons. What was sequenced was naive CD4+ T cells sorted from blood. The subset is: CD45RA+ positively selected. The chain employs TRBV9 and TRBJ2-1, with 10 bases identical to TRBD2. This TCR derives from a man younger than 30 in good health. For the CDR3, the DNA is TGTGCCAGCAGCGCTAGCGGGAGAACCTACAATGAGCAGTTCTTC. It encodes CASSASGRTYNEQFF.